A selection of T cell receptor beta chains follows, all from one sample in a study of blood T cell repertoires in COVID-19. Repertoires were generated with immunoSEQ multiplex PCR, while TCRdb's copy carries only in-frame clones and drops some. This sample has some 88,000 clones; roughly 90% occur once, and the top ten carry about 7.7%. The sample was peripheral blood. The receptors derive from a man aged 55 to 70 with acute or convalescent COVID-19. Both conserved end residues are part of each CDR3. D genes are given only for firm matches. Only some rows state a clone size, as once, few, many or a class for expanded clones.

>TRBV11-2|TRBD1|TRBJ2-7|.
CASSRGTGVYEQYF
TGTGCCAGCAGCAGGGGGACAGGGGTCTACGAGCAGTACTTC
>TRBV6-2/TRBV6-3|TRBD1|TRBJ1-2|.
CASSGDSLLGYTF
TGTGCCAGCAGTGGGGACAGCCTTCTGGGCTACACCTTC
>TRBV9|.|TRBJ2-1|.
CASSVSLVTDNEQFF
TGTGCCAGCAGCGTATCCCTGGTTACGGACAATGAGCAGTTCTTC
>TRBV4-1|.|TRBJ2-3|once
CASSQGPRDTQYF
TGCGCCAGCAGCCAAGGGCCCAGGGATACGCAGTATTTT
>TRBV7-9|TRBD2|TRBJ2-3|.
CASSRGTSGSGDTQYF
TGTGCCAGCAGCCGTGGAACTAGCGGGAGTGGAGATACGCAGTATTTT
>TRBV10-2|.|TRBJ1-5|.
CASSESDTYQPQHF
TGCGCCAGCAGTGAGTCGGACACTTATCAGCCCCAGCATTTT
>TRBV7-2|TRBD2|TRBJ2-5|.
CASSVGLAGETQYF
TGTGCCAGCAGCGTGGGACTAGCGGGGGAGACCCAGTACTTC
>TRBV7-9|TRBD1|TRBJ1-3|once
CASSRDRDNGNTIYF
TGTGCCAGCAGCCGCGACAGGGATAATGGAAACACCATATATTTT
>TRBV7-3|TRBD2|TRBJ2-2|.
CASSYDAGANTGELFF
TGTGCCAGCAGCTACGACGCGGGAGCGAACACCGGGGAGCTGTTTTTT
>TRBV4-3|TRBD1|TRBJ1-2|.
CASSLRTGGEGGYTF
TGCGCCAGCAGCTTACGGACAGGGGGAGAGGGTGGCTACACCTTC
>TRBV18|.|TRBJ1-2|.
CASSFAQGSPYGYTF
TGTGCCAGCTCATTCGCACAGGGTTCTCCCTATGGCTACACCTTC
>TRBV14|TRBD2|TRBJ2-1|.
CASSQPTSGPYNEQFF
TGTGCCAGCAGCCAACCTACTAGCGGTCCCTACAATGAGCAGTTCTTC
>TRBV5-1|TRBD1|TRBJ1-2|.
CASSQDRGGTYGYTF
TGCGCCAGCAGCCAAGACAGGGGGGGAACCTATGGCTACACCTTC
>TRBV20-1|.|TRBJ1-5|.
CSASTGNGRNQPQHF
TGCAGTGCCAGTACAGGGAATGGGCGCAATCAGCCCCAGCATTTT
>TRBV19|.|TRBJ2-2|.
CASSVGLPPGELFF
TGTGCCAGTAGTGTGGGACTCCCACCCGGGGAGCTGTTTTTT
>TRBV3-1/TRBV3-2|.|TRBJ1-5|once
CASSRKTGQPQHF
TGTGCCAGCAGCAGAAAGACAGGCCAGCCCCAGCATTTT
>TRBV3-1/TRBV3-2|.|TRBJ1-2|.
CASSPWGRDYGYTF
TGTGCCAGCAGCCCATGGGGCAGGGACTATGGCTACACCTTC
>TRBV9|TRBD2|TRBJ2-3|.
CASSATSARTDTQYF
TGTGCCAGCAGCGCGACTAGCGCCCGCACAGATACGCAGTATTTT
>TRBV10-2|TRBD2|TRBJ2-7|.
CASSSRAGGPYEQYF
TGCGCCAGCAGCTCCCGAGCGGGAGGGCCCTACGAGCAGTACTTC
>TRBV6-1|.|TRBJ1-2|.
CASSEEAAYGYTF
TGTGCCAGCAGCGAAGAGGCGGCCTATGGCTACACCTTC
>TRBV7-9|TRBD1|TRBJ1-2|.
CASSVGTGYGYTF
TGTGCCAGCAGCGTAGGGACAGGCTATGGCTACACCTTC
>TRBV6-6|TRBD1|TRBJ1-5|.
CASSYKTTGHQPQHF
TGTGCCAGCAGTTACAAGACGACAGGGCATCAGCCCCAGCATTTT
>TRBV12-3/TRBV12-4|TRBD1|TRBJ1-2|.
CASTKTGVGGYTF
TGTGCCAGCACAAAGACAGGGGTAGGTGGCTACACCTTC
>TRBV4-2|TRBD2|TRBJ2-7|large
CASSRAGGLYEQYF
TGTGCCAGCAGCCGAGCGGGAGGGCTTTACGAGCAGTACTTC
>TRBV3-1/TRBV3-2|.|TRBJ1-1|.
CASSLQGLGTEAFF
TGTGCCAGCAGCCTCCAGGGGCTGGGGACTGAAGCTTTCTTT
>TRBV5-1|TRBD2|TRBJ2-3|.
CASSLELAGADTQYF
TGCGCCAGCAGCTTGGAACTAGCGGGAGCAGATACGCAGTATTTT
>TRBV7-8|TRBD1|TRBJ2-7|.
CASSPSTGASSYEQYF
TGTGCCAGCAGCCCGTCGACAGGGGCTTCCTCCTACGAGCAGTACTTC
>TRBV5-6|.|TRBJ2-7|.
CASSLVKGAYEQYF
TGTGCCAGCAGCTTGGTTAAGGGGGCCTACGAGCAGTACTTC
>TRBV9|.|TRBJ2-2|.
CASSEAPFFTGELFF
TGTGCCAGCAGCGAAGCGCCCTTTTTCACCGGGGAGCTGTTTTTT
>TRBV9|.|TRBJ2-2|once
CASSVQGNPSNTGELFF
TGTGCCAGCAGCGTCCAGGGTAACCCTTCGAACACCGGGGAGCTGTTTTTT
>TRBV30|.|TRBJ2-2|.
CAWSVQDTHTGELFF
TGTGCCTGGAGTGTACAAGACACACACACCGGGGAGCTGTTTTTT